One and the same sample provided the 31 T cell receptor beta chains below, sequenced in a study of shared T cell receptors in the human thymus (dated by TCRdb to 2020 to 2023). The protocol used for the library was the immunoSEQ multiplex PCR assay. TCRdb obtained this table from immuneACCESS and retained in-frame rearrangements with V and J assigned. These tables miss some clones; where compared with another copy, unresolved V genes account for less than half of the shortfall, and the remainder is unexplained. This sample lists 650,000 to 950,000 clones; approximately 85% were detected once. The top ten clones comprise roughly 0.01% of the sample. The same sample was also studied in work on human thymus T cells.

The sample taken for sequencing was thymocytes. The source of these receptors is a girl younger than two with a congenital heart defect. Donor details come from another sample of the same person, matched by shared clones.

The chain has TRBV4-1 and TRBJ2-1; TRBD2 might be the D (7 bases). The germline CDR1 and CDR2 sequences are MGHRA and YSYEKL. CDR3 length: 17 amino acids. Trimming shortened V by 0 bases and J by 0 bases, and 12 bases separated the two germline ends. CDR3 sequence reads: CASSQDQGGDSYNEQFF. The CDR3 DNA follows: TGCGCCAGCAGCCAAGATCAAGGGGGGGACTCCTACAATGAGCAGTTCTTC.

The chain carries TRBV29-1 and TRBJ2-7; 8 positions match TRBD1. Germline CDR1 SQVTM, CDR2 ANQGSEA. The CDR3 runs to 18 residues. The trim removed 1 base at V and 0 bases at J, leaving 14 bases unmatched. CDR3 nucleotides: TGCAGCGTTGAAGCCCTCCCCGGGGACAGGCAGAGCTCCTACGAGCAGTACTTC. It is translated as CSVEALPGDRQSSYEQYF.

The chain employs TRBV27 and TRBJ1-1, with D tentatively TRBD1 (6 bases). Germline values: CDR1 MNHEY, CDR2 SMNVEV (reference sequence). The CDR3 length is 15 residues. Trimming left V 4 bases short and J 7 bases short, with 19 bases between. CDR3 bases: TGTGCCAGCAGTTCCCCCGGGACAAGTCGCCATGAAGCTTTCTTT. Its translation is CASSSPGTSRHEAFF.

The chain employs TRBV5-1 and TRBJ2-2; 10 bases are shared with TRBD1. The CDR3 totals 16 residues. Per the germline V gene, CDR1 is SGHRS and CDR2 is YFSETQ. The V and J ends lost 0 bases and 6 bases, in that order; junction bases with no gene match: 5. The CDR3 is CASSLGDRGWPGELFF. The CDR3, as DNA: TGCGCCAGCAGCTTGGGGGACAGGGGTTGGCCCGGGGAGCTGTTTTTT.

The chain employs TRBV6-4 and TRBJ2-1, with D possibly being TRBD2 (6 bases). Germline lookup yields CDR1 MRHNA and CDR2 SNTAGT. This CDR3 region has 14 residues. The germline V and J ends were trimmed by 4 bases and 4 bases, with 11 bases remaining between them. For the CDR3, the DNA is TGTGCCAGCAGTGTAGGGACTTCATACAATGAGCAGTTCTTC. Translation: CASSVGTSYNEQFF.

The V gene is TRBV7-2, the J gene TRBJ1-2; D is perhaps TRBD1 (5 bases). The CDR3 spans 16 residues. CDR1 and CDR2 from the germline V gene are SGHTA and FQGNSA. V gave up 4 bases and J gave up 4 bases, with 19 bases separating them. The CDR3 reads CASSSRNGHYVYGYTF. The CDR3 bases are TGTGCCAGCAGCTCCAGAAATGGACACTACGTCTATGGCTACACCTTC.

This chain connects TRBV6-1 to TRBJ2-1, with 9 bases lining up with TRBD1. Germline V gene lookup returns CDR1 MNHNS and CDR2 SASEGT. The CDR3 loop spans 16 amino acids. V dropped 0 bases and J dropped 5; count of bases not matched to a gene: 5. CDR3 in DNA: TGTGCCAGCAGTGAAGCGTGGGACAGGGAAGACAATGAGCAGTTCTTC. It yields the protein CASSEAWDREDNEQFF.

The rearrangement joins TRBV10-3 to TRBJ1-3; D unclear. Per the germline V gene, CDR1 is ENHRY and CDR2 is SYGVKD. The CDR3 totals 11 residues. V lost 8 bases and J 9 bases, leaving 11 bases between the germline ends. CDR3: CAIVWRGTIYF. The CDR3 bases are TGTGCCATCGTGTGGCGGGGCACCATATATTTT.

The sample holds one count of this clone. The chain is built from TRBV4-1 and TRBJ2-1, with 13 bases identical to TRBD2. The CDR3 extends over 18 amino acids. Trimming cost V 3 bases and J 12 bases; bases outside gene matches: 17. Per the germline V gene, CDR1 is MGHRA and CDR2 is YSYEKL. Written as DNA, the CDR3 is TGCGCCAGCAGCCATTGGACTAGCGGGGGCCCATGGGGTCGATGGCAGTTCTTC. Translated, it gives CASSHWTSGGPWGRWQFF.

Here the CDR3 reads CASSGGSDPWRPKTEPQHF. The CDR3 nucleotides are TGTGCCAGTAGCGGGGGATCGGACCCCTGGCGCCCCAAGACCGAGCCCCAGCATTTT. The chain uses TRBV19 and TRBJ1-5, with D possibly TRBD1 on 5 matching bases. V lost 6 bases, J lost 8 bases, and 32 bases lay in between. Germline CDR1 is LNHDA and CDR2 is SQIVND (reference sequence). This CDR3 has 19 amino acids.

The gene calls are TRBV5-5 and TRBJ1-6; tentatively, D is TRBD1 (5 bases). Germline CDR1 is SGHKS and CDR2 is YYEKEE (reference sequence). Deletions cut 0 bases from V and 6 bases from J, with 13 bases between. The CDR3 is 16 residues long. In nucleotides, the CDR3 is TGTGCCAGCAGCTTGGCAGGGCGCTCCCCTAATTCACCCCTCCACTTT. Its translation is CASSLAGRSPNSPLHF.

This clone was counted a single time. This CDR3 reads CASSSPMGQTSYEQYF. The CDR3 region has the DNA TGTGCCAGCAGCTCCCCCATGGGACAGACCTCCTACGAGCAGTACTTC. The chain is built from TRBV13 and TRBJ2-7, with TRBD1 matching over 7 bases. V was pared by 4 bases and J by 0 bases, with 9 bases of the junction left unmatched. Germline CDR1 is PRHDT and CDR2 is FYEKMQ (reference sequence). CDR3 size: 16 residues.

The CDR3: CASSYQGQGALRASEGYTF. The CDR3 DNA follows: TGTGCCAGCAGCTACCAGGGACAGGGGGCGCTTCGGGCTTCGGAGGGCTACACCTTC. This chain links TRBV11-2 with TRBJ1-2, with TRBD1 matching 12 bases. V lost 4 bases, J lost 8 bases, and 20 bases stayed unmatched. The CDR3 is 19 residues long. Looked up from germline, CDR1 is SGHAT and CDR2 is FQNNGV.

The J gene is TRBJ1-6, the V gene TRBV4-1; weak D call: TRBD1 (6 bases). Trimming shortened V by 7 bases and J by 7 bases, and 26 bases separated the two germline ends. In germline, CDR1 is MGHRA, CDR2 YSYEKL. This CDR3 has 18 amino acids. The CDR3 spells CASIRGPPTGFDNSPLHF. The CDR3 DNA sequence: TGCGCCAGCATAAGGGGTCCCCCGACAGGTTTCGACAATTCACCCCTCCACTTT.

V gene TRBV4-1 combines with J gene TRBJ1-6; perhaps TRBD1 as D (5 bases). The germline V and J ends were trimmed by 3 bases and 5 bases, with 14 bases remaining between them. This CDR3 comprises 16 residues. In germline, CDR1 is MGHRA, CDR2 YSYEKL. This chain's CDR3 is CASSHGRGRDNSPLHF. Here the CDR3 DNA reads TGCGCCAGCAGCCACGGGAGGGGACGGGATAATTCACCCCTCCACTTT.

CDR3 protein: CASSSANEKLFF. DNA for the CDR3: TGTGCCAGCAGCTCCGCTAATGAAAAACTGTTTTTT. J is TRBJ1-4 and V is TRBV11-2; D is ambiguous. Trimming pared 4 bases from V and 3 bases from J, leaving 3 bases between. Germline V gene sequence: CDR1 SGHAT, CDR2 FQNNGV. The length of the CDR3 is 12 residues.

The chain is built from TRBV6-6 and TRBJ2-5, with 11 positions matching TRBD2. The CDR3 is 14 residues long. Germline V lookup: CDR1 MNHNY, CDR2 SVGAGI (reference sequence). The V gene end was trimmed by 6 bases and the J gene end by 6 bases; junction bases not matched to a gene: 6. CDR3 loop: CASSHRLAGKTQYF. CDR3 in DNA: TGTGCCAGCAGCCACCGACTAGCGGGGAAGACCCAGTACTTC.

The V call is TRBV11-2, the J call TRBJ1-1, with D perhaps TRBD1 (6 bases). CDR1 and CDR2 from the germline V gene are SGHAT and FQNNGV. Deletions cut 0 bases from V and 4 bases from J, with 21 bases between. The CDR3 loop spans 18 amino acids. The CDR3 DNA reads as TGTGCCAGCAGCTTAGATCGATTGGGACAAAAGGGCGGCACTGAAGCTTTCTTT. Encoded protein: CASSLDRLGQKGGTEAFF.

The V gene is TRBV29-1, the J gene TRBJ2-3, with 8 positions matching TRBD1. CDR1 SQVTM and CDR2 ANQGSEA come from the germline V gene. CDR3 length equals 18 residues. Trimming took 2 bases from V and 0 from J; bases not matched to a gene: 13. This CDR3 is CSVEKIIGQGPSTDTQYF. CDR3 bases: TGCAGCGTTGAAAAAATCATAGGACAGGGTCCTAGCACAGATACGCAGTATTTT.

This chain connects TRBV6-5 to TRBJ1-1; TRBD1 is a possible D gene (6 bases). V was cut by 4 bases and J by 1 base, with 13 bases left in between. Germline V gene data show CDR1 as MNHEY and CDR2 as SVGAGI. This CDR3 is built from 15 residues. DNA of the CDR3: TGTGCCAGCAGTTTAACAGGGATACAGAACACTGAAGCTTTCTTT. Translated: CASSLTGIQNTEAFF.

V gene TRBV10-3 combines with J gene TRBJ1-2; a weak D match, TRBD1 (5 bases). Germline lookup yields CDR1 ENHRY and CDR2 SYGVKD. The length of the CDR3 is 13 residues. Trimming removed 8 bases from V and 2 bases from J, with 12 bases in between. For the CDR3, the DNA is TGTGCCATCGGATCGAACAGGAACTATGGCTACACCTTC. Protein sequence: CAIGSNRNYGYTF.

This rearrangement joins TRBV28 to TRBJ1-2; D remains ambiguous. V was shortened by 7 bases and J by 4 bases, with 7 bases between the two germline ends. Germline V gives CDR1 MDHEN, CDR2 SYDVKM. The CDR3 consists of 11 residues. The CDR3 DNA follows: TGTGCCAGCACCGGGTTCTATGGCTACACCTTC. Translating it yields CASTGFYGYTF.

V and J are TRBV9 and TRBJ1-2; 7 bases are shared with TRBD1. This CDR3 is built from 16 residues. Trimming took 6 bases from V and 5 from J; bases not matched to a gene: 16. Per germline, CDR1 SGDLS and CDR2 YYNGEE. The CDR3 sequence is CASTPPGRTGVYGYTF. CDR3 coding DNA: TGTGCCAGCACCCCACCGGGCCGGACAGGAGTTTATGGCTACACCTTC.

This chain uses TRBV6-1 with TRBJ1-5; 7 bases line up with TRBD1. The V gene end was trimmed by 6 bases and the J gene end by 4 bases; junction bases not matched to a gene: 3. The germline V gene has CDR1 MNHNS and CDR2 SASEGT. The CDR3 is 13 amino acids. The DNA for the CDR3 is TGTGCCAGCAGCCAACAGGGGAATCAGCCCCAGCATTTT. It encodes CASSQQGNQPQHF.

The J gene is TRBJ1-1, the V gene TRBV18, with 7 nucleotides matching TRBD1. The CDR3 sequence is 15 residues long. Germline values: CDR1 KGHSH, CDR2 LQKENI. The V and J ends lost 0 bases and 2 bases, in that order; junction bases with no gene match: 3. The CDR3 coding sequence is TGTGCCAGCTCACCACCGGACAGGAACAACACTGAAGCTTTCTTT. Protein: CASSPPDRNNTEAFF.

This clone turned up a few times. The rearrangement joins TRBV20-1 to TRBJ1-1; 9 bases line up with TRBD1. The CDR3 is made up of 11 amino acids. From germline, CDR1 is DFQATT and CDR2 SNEGSKA (reference sequence). J was trimmed by 13 bases and V by 2 bases; bases with no gene match: 5. The CDR3 DNA is TGCAGTGCTAGAAGGGACAGGGAGGATTTCTTT. Translated, it gives CSARRDREDFF.

A note on this clone: Other DNA sequences in the sample encode the same CDR3. This sequence joins TRBV4-3 and TRBJ1-1, with TRBD1 identical over 8 bases. Germline trimming cut 0 bases from V and 3 bases from J; bases unmatched to any gene: 3. CDR3 length: 15 residues. Germline V lookup: CDR1 LGHNA, CDR2 YSLEER. The CDR3 DNA sequence: TGCGCCAGCAGCCAAGACCACAGGGGGGACACTGAAGCTTTCTTT. Amino acid sequence: CASSQDHRGDTEAFF.

V is TRBV28 and J is TRBJ1-2, with 7 bases identical to TRBD1. This CDR3 region has 16 residues. V was clipped by 5 bases and J by 5 bases; unmatched bases: 14. Looked up from germline, CDR1 is MDHEN and CDR2 is SYDVKM. CDR3 DNA: TGTGCCAGCAGTCCTCTGACACAGGGGCTTCGGTATGGCTACACCTTC. Amino acid sequence: CASSPLTQGLRYGYTF.

The chain has TRBV16 and TRBJ1-6, with D tentatively TRBD1 (5 bases). The CDR3 has 13 residues. CDR1 and CDR2 (germline): KGHSY, FQNENV. Trimming took 0 bases from V and 12 from J, leaving 9 bases between them. In DNA, the CDR3 is TGTGCCAGCAGCCAATCTCTCGGGGGACCCCTCCACTTT. Translation: CASSQSLGGPLHF.

V usage is TRBV25-1 and J usage is TRBJ2-5; a possible D gene is TRBD2 (6 bases). CDR1 MGHDK and CDR2 SYGVNS come from the germline V gene. The CDR3 length is 15 residues. Trimming shortened V by 6 bases and J by 3 bases, and 17 bases separated the two germline ends. The CDR3 nucleotides read TGTGCCAGCAGGGAGGAGGGTGGGGGTGAAGAGACCCAGTACTTC. Translated, it gives CASREEGGGEETQYF.

The chain joins TRBV9 to TRBJ2-1, with 9 bases aligning to TRBD2. The V and J ends lost 4 bases and 4 bases, in that order; junction bases with no gene match: 12. The germline CDR1 and CDR2 sequences are SGDLS and YYNGEE. The CDR3 has 17 amino acids. The CDR3 is CASSSRRGAGGYNEQFF. The CDR3 DNA reads TGTGCCAGCAGCAGCCGACGGGGAGCGGGGGGTTACAATGAGCAGTTCTTC.